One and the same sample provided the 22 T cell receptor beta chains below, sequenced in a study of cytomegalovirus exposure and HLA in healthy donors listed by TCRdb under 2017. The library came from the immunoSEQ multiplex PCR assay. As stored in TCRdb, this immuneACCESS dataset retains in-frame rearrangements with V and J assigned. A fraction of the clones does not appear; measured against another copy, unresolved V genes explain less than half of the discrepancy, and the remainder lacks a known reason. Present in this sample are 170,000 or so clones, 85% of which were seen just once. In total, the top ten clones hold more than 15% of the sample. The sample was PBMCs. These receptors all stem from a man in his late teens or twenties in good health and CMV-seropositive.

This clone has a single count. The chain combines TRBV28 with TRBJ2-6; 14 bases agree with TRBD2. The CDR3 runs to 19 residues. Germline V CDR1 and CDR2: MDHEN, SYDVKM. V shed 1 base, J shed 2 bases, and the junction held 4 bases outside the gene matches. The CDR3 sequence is CASSLSGLAGGAGANVLTF. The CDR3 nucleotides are TGTGCCAGCAGTTTATCTGGACTAGCGGGAGGAGCTGGGGCCAACGTCCTGACTTTC.

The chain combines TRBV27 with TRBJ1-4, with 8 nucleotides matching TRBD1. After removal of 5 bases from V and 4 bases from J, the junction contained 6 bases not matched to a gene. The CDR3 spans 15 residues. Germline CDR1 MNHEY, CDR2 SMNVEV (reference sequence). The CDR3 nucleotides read TGTGCCAGCAGTAAGGGACAGGCGATTAATGAAAAACTGTTTTTT. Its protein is CASSKGQAINEKLFF.

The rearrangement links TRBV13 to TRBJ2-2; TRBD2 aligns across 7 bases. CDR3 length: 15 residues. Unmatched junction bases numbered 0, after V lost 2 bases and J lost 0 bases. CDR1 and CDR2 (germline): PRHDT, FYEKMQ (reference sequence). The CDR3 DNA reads TGTGCCAGCAGCTTACGGGGGGCGAACACCGGGGAGCTGTTTTTT. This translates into CASSLRGANTGELFF.

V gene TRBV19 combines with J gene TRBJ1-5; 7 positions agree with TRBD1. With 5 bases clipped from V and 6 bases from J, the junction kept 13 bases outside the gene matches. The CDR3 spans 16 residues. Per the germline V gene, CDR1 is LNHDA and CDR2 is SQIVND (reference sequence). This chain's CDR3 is CASSSLEGALGQPQHF. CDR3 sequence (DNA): TGTGCCAGTAGTTCCCTCGAGGGGGCGCTTGGTCAGCCCCAGCATTTT.

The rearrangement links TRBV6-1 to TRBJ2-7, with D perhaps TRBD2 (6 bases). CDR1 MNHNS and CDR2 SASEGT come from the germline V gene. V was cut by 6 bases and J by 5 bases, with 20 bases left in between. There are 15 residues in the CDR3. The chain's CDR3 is CASRVSTGGYDEQYF. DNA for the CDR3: TGTGCCAGCAGAGTTTCGACTGGGGGGTATGACGAGCAGTACTTC.

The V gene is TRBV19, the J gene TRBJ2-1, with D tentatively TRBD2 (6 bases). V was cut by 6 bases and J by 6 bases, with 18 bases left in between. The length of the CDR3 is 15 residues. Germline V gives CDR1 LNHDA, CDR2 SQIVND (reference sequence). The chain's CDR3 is CASSGGPGGFNEQFF. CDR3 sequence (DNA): TGTGCCAGTAGCGGCGGCCCAGGAGGGTTCAATGAGCAGTTCTTC.

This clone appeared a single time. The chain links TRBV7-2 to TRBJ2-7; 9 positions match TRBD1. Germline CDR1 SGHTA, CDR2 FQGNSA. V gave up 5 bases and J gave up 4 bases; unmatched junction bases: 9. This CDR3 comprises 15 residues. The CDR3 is CASSDRDRDPYEQYF. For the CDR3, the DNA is TGTGCCAGCAGCGACCGGGACAGGGACCCTTACGAGCAGTACTTC.

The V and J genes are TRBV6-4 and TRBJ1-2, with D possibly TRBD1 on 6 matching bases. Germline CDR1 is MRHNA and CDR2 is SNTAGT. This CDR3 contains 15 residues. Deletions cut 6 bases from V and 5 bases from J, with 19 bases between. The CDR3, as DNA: TGTGCCAGCAGCTTGGACAGTACGGCTACTTATGGCTACACCTTC. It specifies CASSLDSTATYGYTF.

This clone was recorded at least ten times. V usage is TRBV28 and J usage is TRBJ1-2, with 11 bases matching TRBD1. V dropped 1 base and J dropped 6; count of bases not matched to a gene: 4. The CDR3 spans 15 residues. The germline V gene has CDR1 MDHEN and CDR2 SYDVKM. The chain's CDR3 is CASSLLGQGGDGYTF. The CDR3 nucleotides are TGTGCCAGCAGTTTATTGGGACAGGGGGGTGATGGCTACACCTTC.

CDR3 amino acids: CASSLQGMTDTQYF. As DNA, the CDR3 is TGTGCCAGCAGTCTCCAGGGGATGACAGATACGCAGTATTTT. The V and J genes are TRBV28 and TRBJ2-3; maybe TRBD1 (6 bases). Trimming removed 5 bases at V and 3 bases at J, with 12 bases between. In germline, CDR1 is MDHEN, CDR2 SYDVKM. The CDR3 totals 14 residues.

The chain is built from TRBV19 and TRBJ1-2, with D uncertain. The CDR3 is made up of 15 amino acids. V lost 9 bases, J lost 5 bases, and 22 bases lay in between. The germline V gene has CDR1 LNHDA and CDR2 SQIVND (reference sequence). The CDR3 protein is CASHPRGSGDYGYTF. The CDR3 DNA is TGTGCCAGCCACCCCCGGGGATCAGGAGATTATGGCTACACCTTC.

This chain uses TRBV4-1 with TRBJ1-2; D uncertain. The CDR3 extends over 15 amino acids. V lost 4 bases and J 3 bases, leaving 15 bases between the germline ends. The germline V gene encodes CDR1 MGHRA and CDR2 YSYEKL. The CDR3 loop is CASSLGEASYYGYTF. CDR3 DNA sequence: TGCGCCAGCAGCCTCGGGGAGGCCAGTTACTATGGCTACACCTTC.

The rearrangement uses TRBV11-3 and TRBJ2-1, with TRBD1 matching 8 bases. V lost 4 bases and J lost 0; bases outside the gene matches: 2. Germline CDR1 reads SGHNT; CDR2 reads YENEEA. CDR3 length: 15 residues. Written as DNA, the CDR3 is TGTGCCAGCAGCTGGGACAGGACCTCCTACAATGAGCAGTTCTTC. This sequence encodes CASSWDRTSYNEQFF. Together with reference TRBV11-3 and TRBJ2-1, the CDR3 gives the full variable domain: EAGVVQSPRYKIIEKKQPVAFWCNPISGHNTLYWYLQNLGQGPELLIRYENEEAVDDSQLPKDRFSAERLKGVDSTLKIQPAELGDSAVYLCASSWDRTSYNEQFFGPGTRLTVL.

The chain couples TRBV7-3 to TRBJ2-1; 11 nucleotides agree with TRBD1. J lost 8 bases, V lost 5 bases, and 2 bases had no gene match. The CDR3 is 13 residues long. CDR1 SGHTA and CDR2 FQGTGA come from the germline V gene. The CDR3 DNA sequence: TGTGCCAGCAGCCCGGGACAGGGGGATGAGCAGTTCTTC. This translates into CASSPGQGDEQFF. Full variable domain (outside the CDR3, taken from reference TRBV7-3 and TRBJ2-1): GAGVSQTPSNKVTEKGKYVELRCDPISGHTALYWYRQSLGQGPEFLIYFQGTGAADDSGLPNDRFFAVRPEGSVSTLKIQRTERGDSAVYLCASSPGQGDEQFFGPGTRLTVL.

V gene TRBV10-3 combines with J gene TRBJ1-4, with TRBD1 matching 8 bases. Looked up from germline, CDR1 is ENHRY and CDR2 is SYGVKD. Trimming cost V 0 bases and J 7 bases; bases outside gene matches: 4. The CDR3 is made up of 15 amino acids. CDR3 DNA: TGTGCCATCAGTGAGTCGGCAGGGGGCCTTGAAAAACTGTTTTTT. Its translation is CAISESAGGLEKLFF.

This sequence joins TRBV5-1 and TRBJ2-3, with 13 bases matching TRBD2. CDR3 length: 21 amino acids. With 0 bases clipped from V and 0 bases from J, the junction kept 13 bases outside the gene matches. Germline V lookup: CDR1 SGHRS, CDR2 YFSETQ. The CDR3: CASSLARTSGSWDASTDTQYF. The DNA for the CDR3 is TGCGCCAGCAGCTTGGCCCGGACTAGCGGGAGTTGGGACGCTAGCACAGATACGCAGTATTTT.

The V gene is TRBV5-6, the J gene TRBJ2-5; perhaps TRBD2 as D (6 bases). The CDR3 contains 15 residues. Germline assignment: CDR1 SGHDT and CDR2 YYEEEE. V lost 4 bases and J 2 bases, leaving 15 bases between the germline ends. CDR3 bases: TGTGCCAGCAGCCGCCGGAGGAGGGGACAAGAGACCCAGTACTTC. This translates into CASSRRRRGQETQYF.

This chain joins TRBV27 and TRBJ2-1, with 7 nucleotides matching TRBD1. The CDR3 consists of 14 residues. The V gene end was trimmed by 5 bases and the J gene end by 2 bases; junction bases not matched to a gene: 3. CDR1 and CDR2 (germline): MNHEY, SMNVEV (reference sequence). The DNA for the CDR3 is TGTGCCAGCAGTCCCGGGACAGCCTACAATGAGCAGTTCTTC. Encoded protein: CASSPGTAYNEQFF.

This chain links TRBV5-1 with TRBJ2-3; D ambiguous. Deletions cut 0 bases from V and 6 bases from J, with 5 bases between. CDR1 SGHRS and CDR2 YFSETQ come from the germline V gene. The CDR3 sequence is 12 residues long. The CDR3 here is CASSLASDTQYF. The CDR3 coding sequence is TGCGCCAGCAGCTTGGCCTCGGATACGCAGTATTTT.

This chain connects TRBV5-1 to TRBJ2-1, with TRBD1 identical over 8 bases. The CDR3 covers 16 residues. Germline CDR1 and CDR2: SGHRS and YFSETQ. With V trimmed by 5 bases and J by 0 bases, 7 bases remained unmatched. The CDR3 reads CASRPRQGSSYNEQFF. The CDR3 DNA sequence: TGCGCCAGCAGGCCTAGACAGGGGAGCTCCTACAATGAGCAGTTCTTC.

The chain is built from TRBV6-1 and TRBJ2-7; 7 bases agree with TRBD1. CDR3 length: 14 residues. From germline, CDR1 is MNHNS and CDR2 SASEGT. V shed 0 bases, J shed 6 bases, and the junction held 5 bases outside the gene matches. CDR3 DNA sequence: TGTGCCAGCAGTGAAGCGGTGACAGGGTTCGAGCAGTACTTC. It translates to CASSEAVTGFEQYF.

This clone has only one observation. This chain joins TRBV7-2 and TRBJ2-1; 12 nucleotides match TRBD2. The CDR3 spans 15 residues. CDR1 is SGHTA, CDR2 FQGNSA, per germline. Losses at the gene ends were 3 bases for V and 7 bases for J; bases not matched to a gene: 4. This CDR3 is CASSFPTSGSNEQFF. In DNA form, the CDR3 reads TGTGCCAGCAGCTTTCCGACTAGCGGGAGTAATGAGCAGTTCTTC.